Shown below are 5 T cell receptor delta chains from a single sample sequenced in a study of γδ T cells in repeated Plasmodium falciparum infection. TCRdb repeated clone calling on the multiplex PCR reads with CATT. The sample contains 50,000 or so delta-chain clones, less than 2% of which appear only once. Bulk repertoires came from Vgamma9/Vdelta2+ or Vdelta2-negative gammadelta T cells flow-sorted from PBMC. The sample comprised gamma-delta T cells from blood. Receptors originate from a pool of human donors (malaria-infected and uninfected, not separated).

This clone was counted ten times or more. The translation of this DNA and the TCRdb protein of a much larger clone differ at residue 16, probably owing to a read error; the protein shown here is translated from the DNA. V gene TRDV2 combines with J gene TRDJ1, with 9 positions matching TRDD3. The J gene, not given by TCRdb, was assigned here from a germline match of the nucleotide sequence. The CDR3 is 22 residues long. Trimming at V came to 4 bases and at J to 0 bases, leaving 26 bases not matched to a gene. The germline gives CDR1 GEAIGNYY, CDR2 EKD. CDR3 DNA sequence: TGTGCCTGTGATAAACGCCCTCGTCGGGGGGATACCCCAAACTCGCACACCGATAAACTCATCTTT. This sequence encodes CACDKRPRRGDTPNSHTDKLIF.

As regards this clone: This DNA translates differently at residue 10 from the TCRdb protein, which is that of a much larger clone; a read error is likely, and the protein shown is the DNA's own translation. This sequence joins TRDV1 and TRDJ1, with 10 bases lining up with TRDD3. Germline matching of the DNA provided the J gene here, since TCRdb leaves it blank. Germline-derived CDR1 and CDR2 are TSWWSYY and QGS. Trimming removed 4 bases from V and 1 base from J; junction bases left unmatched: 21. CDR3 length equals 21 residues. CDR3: CALGAGDSYLGGYGGTDKLIF. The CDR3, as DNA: TGTGCTCTTGGGGCAGGAGATTCCTACCTCGGGGGATACGGAGGCACCGATAAACTCATCTTT.

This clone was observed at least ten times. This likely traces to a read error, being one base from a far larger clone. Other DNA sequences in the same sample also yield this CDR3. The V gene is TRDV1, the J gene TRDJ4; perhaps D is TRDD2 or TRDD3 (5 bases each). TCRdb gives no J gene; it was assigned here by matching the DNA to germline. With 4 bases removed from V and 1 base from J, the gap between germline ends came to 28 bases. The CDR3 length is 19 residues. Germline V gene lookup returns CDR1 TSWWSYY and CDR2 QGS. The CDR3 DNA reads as TGTGCTCTTGGGGTGAGCTTCCCACCCCGTACTGGAGGAGACAGACCCCTGATCTTT. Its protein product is CALGVSFPPRTGGDRPLIF.

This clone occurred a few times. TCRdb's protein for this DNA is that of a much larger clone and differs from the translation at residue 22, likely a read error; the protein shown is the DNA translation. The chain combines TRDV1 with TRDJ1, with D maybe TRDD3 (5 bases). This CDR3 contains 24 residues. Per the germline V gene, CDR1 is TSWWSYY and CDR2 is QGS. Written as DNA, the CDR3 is TGTGCTCTTGGGGAACCGGTAATGATCGCCCTCCAGTACTGGTTATGGACCGGGACCGATAAACCCATCTTT. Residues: CALGEPVMIALQYWLWTGTDKPIF.

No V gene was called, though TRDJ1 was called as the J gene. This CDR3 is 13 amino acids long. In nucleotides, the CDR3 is TGTGCCTTTTCAGGATTGGAAGAGAATAAACTCATCTTT. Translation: CAFSGLEENKLIF.